The 24 T cell receptor beta chains in this list originate from one sample, sequenced in a study of cytomegalovirus exposure and HLA in healthy donors. It was with 60 Vbeta and 13 Jbeta primers that the PCR ran. Sequenced by immunoSEQ multiplex PCR; TCRdb stores in-frame clones only, minus some. This table has about 160,000 clones, approximately 80% appearing once. Sequences were obtained from PBMCs. Receptors originate from a woman aged 40 to 49 in good health and CMV-seropositive.

The chain has TRBV6-1 and TRBJ1-5; 7 bases are shared with TRBD1. Per the germline V gene, CDR1 is MNHNS and CDR2 is SASEGT. The CDR3 runs to 17 residues. The ends lost 4 bases at V and 5 bases at J; junction bases unmatched: 14. In DNA, the CDR3 is TGTGCCAGCAGTGGGGAGTCGACAGGGTGGTCTGATCAGCCCCAGCATTTT. Protein product: CASSGESTGWSDQPQHF.

This clone was seen more than once but under ten times. The V and J genes are TRBV10-2 and TRBJ1-2; D is perhaps TRBD1 (5 bases). Germline V CDR1 and CDR2: WSHSY, SAAADI. V was pared by 5 bases and J by 6 bases, with 16 bases between. The CDR3 has 14 residues. The CDR3 DNA sequence: TGCGCCAGCAGTATGGACGGGGGTTGGGATGGCTACACCTTC. It yields the protein CASSMDGGWDGYTF.

V gene TRBV7-2 combines with J gene TRBJ1-3, with a weak D call TRBD1 (5 bases). This CDR3 contains 15 residues. Germline assignment: CDR1 SGHTA and CDR2 FQGNSA. The ends were cut back, 2 bases at V and 4 bases at J, with 12 bases in the middle. The CDR3 loop reads CASSLSGGSGNTIYF. CDR3 DNA: TGTGCCAGCAGCTTAAGCGGGGGTTCGGGAAACACCATATATTTT.

This chain uses TRBV27 with TRBJ2-3; D may be TRBD2 (6 bases). The CDR3 sequence is 14 residues long. V was cut by 5 bases and J by 6 bases, with 15 bases left in between. Germline V gene data show CDR1 as MNHEY and CDR2 as SMNVEV (reference sequence). CDR3 sequence (DNA): TGTGCCAGCAGTCTGGGACTGCCCTCGGATACGCAGTATTTT. Translation: CASSLGLPSDTQYF.

The CDR3, as DNA: TGTGCCAGCAGCTTGGTTAAAGGGAAGGGGGATGAAAAACTGTTTTTT. Its translation is CASSLVKGKGDEKLFF. The chain uses TRBV5-6 and TRBJ1-4, with D perhaps matching TRBD1 (6 bases). Between the trimmed V and J ends, which lost 0 bases and 6 bases, there was a span of 15 bases. CDR1 SGHDT and CDR2 YYEEEE come from the germline V gene. This CDR3 contains 16 residues.

In this sample, this clone turned up a few times. V is TRBV29-1 and J is TRBJ2-3, with 8 positions matching TRBD2. J gave up 5 bases and V 2 bases, and 9 bases lay outside the gene matches. The CDR3 totals 15 residues. Germline assignment: CDR1 SQVTM and CDR2 ANQGSEA. The CDR3 DNA follows: TGCAGCGTTGAAAAAGCGGGAGACCCGGGAGATACGCAGTATTTT. This encodes CSVEKAGDPGDTQYF.

This rearrangement joins TRBV7-2 to TRBJ2-1, with 9 positions matching TRBD2. The CDR3 runs 17 residues. The V gene end was trimmed by 1 base and the J gene end by 2 bases; junction bases not matched to a gene: 6. The germline V gene encodes CDR1 SGHTA and CDR2 FQGNSA. CDR3: CASSLVVGGRAYNEQFF. DNA of the CDR3: TGTGCCAGCAGCTTAGTTGTCGGCGGGAGGGCCTACAATGAGCAGTTCTTC.

This chain connects TRBV5-4 to TRBJ2-5, with D perhaps matching TRBD2 (6 bases). Germline CDR1 is SGHNT and CDR2 is YYREEE (reference sequence). This CDR3 comprises 14 residues. The ends were cut back, 2 bases at V and 1 base at J, with 9 bases in the middle. The CDR3 DNA follows: TGTGCCAGCAGCTTCGGGACTCCCCAAGAGACCCAGTACTTC. Its protein product is CASSFGTPQETQYF.

This chain uses TRBV5-6 with TRBJ2-5; D possibly corresponds to TRBD1 (6 bases). The J call may be faulty, since TRBJ2-7 better matches the DNA end. Looked up from germline, CDR1 is SGHDT and CDR2 is YYEEEE. The CDR3 sequence is 14 residues long. The CDR3 bases are TGTGCCAGCAGCGCTACAGGGTCCGCCTACGAGCAGTACTTC. Amino acids: CASSATGSAYEQYF.

The V and J genes are TRBV12-5 and TRBJ2-3; 8 nucleotides agree with TRBD2. Unmatched junction bases numbered 18, after V lost 1 base and J lost 0 bases. The germline gives CDR1 LGHNT, CDR2 FRNRAP. The CDR3 spans 21 residues. The CDR3 nucleotides read TGTGCTAGTGGTTTGGCCCCAAAAGCGGGGGCCACCCGCCCAAGCACAGATACGCAGTATTTT. This gives the protein CASGLAPKAGATRPSTDTQYF.

The V gene is TRBV7-2, the J gene TRBJ2-5; D is possibly TRBD2 (5 bases). The CDR3 loop spans 14 amino acids. CDR1 and CDR2 from the germline V gene are SGHTA and FQGNSA. Trimming stripped 5 bases from V and 2 bases from J, with 12 bases between. This CDR3 is CASSPRTGQETQYF. The CDR3 DNA is TGTGCCAGCAGCCCCCGGACGGGGCAAGAGACCCAGTACTTC. The whole variable domain, filled in from reference TRBV7-2 and TRBJ2-5, reads GAGVSQSPSNKVTEKGKDVELRCDPISGHTALYWYRQSLGQGLEFLIYFQGNSAPDKSGLPSDRFSAERTGGSVSTLTIQRTQQEDSAVYLCASSPRTGQETQYFGPGTRLLVL.

The chain links TRBV5-4 to TRBJ1-3; TRBD1 might be the D (6 bases). Trimming pared 0 bases from V and 0 bases from J, leaving 7 bases between. Germline V gene sequence: CDR1 SGHNT, CDR2 YYREEE (reference sequence). This CDR3 region has 15 residues. The CDR3 DNA reads as TGTGCCAGCAGCTTGGACAGGGTCTCTGGAAACACCATATATTTT. It specifies CASSLDRVSGNTIYF.

The CDR3 region has the DNA TGTGCCAGTGCCCGGCAGGGGGCTAACTATGGCTACACCTTC. Translated: CASARQGANYGYTF. The rearrangement uses TRBV6-6 and TRBJ1-2, with TRBD1 matching 7 bases. This CDR3 has 14 residues. Germline CDR1 and CDR2: MNHNY and SVGAGI (reference sequence). Germline trimming cut 9 bases from V and 0 bases from J; bases unmatched to any gene: 7.

This chain links TRBV5-1 with TRBJ1-2; 8 bases are shared with TRBD1. With 4 bases clipped from V and 0 bases from J, the junction kept 5 bases outside the gene matches. The length of the CDR3 is 15 residues. CDR1 is SGHRS and CDR2 is YFSETQ in the germline V gene. The chain's CDR3 is CASSRDRGSNYGYTF. For the CDR3, the DNA is TGCGCCAGCAGCCGAGACAGGGGATCTAACTATGGCTACACCTTC.

The DNA for the CDR3 is TGTGCCAGCAGCTTTCAACAGGGGACCTATGGCTACACCTTC. This translates into CASSFQQGTYGYTF. The chain couples TRBV5-5 to TRBJ1-2, with 7 nucleotides matching TRBD1. With 2 bases clipped from V and 4 bases from J, the junction kept 5 bases outside the gene matches. This CDR3 has 14 amino acids. CDR1 SGHKS and CDR2 YYEKEE come from the germline V gene (reference sequence).

V is TRBV19 and J is TRBJ2-7, with D possibly being TRBD2 (6 bases). Germline V gene data show CDR1 as LNHDA and CDR2 as SQIVND (reference sequence). V lost 3 bases and J 2 bases, leaving 8 bases between the germline ends. The CDR3 is 13 residues long. In DNA form, the CDR3 reads TGTGCCAGTAGTATCGGCGGGACCTACGAGCAGTACTTC. Translation: CASSIGGTYEQYF.

V and J are TRBV7-2 and TRBJ2-3; D is unresolved. Trimming shortened V by 2 bases and J by 0 bases, and 12 bases separated the two germline ends. The CDR3 runs 16 residues. Germline CDR1 SGHTA, CDR2 FQGNSA. CDR3 loop: CASSLLGLGSTDTQYF. For the CDR3, the DNA is TGTGCCAGCAGCTTACTCGGGTTGGGTAGCACAGATACGCAGTATTTT. The full variable domain, in which reference TRBV7-2 and TRBJ2-3 provide the parts outside the CDR3, is GAGVSQSPSNKVTEKGKDVELRCDPISGHTALYWYRQSLGQGLEFLIYFQGNSAPDKSGLPSDRFSAERTGGSVSTLTIQRTQQEDSAVYLCASSLLGLGSTDTQYFGPGTRLTVL.

The V and J genes are TRBV6-1 and TRBJ1-6; 7 bases are shared with TRBD1. CDR1 MNHNS and CDR2 SASEGT come from the germline V gene. With V trimmed by 5 bases and J by 7 bases, 8 bases remained unmatched. The CDR3 is made up of 15 amino acids. CDR3 DNA: TGTGCCAGCAGTCTCTTCGGGACAGACAATTCACCCCTCCACTTT. Encoded protein: CASSLFGTDNSPLHF.

This clone was seen a few times. The CDR3 loop reads CASSQLGQGNEKLFF. CDR3 sequence (DNA): TGTGCCAGCAGCCAACTCGGGCAGGGCAATGAAAAACTGTTTTTT. This sequence joins TRBV4-2 and TRBJ1-4, with D possibly TRBD1 on 5 matching bases. V was cut by 2 bases and J by 5 bases, with 12 bases left in between. This CDR3 spans 15 amino acids. Germline CDR1 reads LGHNA; CDR2 reads YNFKEQ.

The chain joins TRBV27 to TRBJ1-3; D remains unclear. Germline CDR1 MNHEY, CDR2 SMNVEV (reference sequence). There are 15 residues in the CDR3. V was trimmed by 6 bases and J by 0 bases, leaving 12 bases between them. CDR3 protein: CASSPLGGSGNTIYF. As DNA, the CDR3 is TGTGCCAGCAGCCCCCTGGGAGGCTCTGGAAACACCATATATTTT.

V and J are TRBV5-1 and TRBJ1-2; D is uncertain. V lost 4 bases and J lost 1, with 11 bases in between. CDR1 and CDR2 (germline): SGHRS, YFSETQ. This CDR3 is 14 amino acids long. The CDR3 sequence is CASSLSGGNYGYTF. CDR3 coding DNA: TGCGCCAGCAGCCTCAGTGGTGGTAACTATGGCTACACCTTC.

The chain joins TRBV2 to TRBJ1-5; D call uncertain. CDR1 and CDR2 (germline): SNHLY, FYNNEI. This CDR3 spans 15 amino acids. V lost 4 bases and J lost 1, with 11 bases in between. The CDR3 bases are TGTGCCAGCAGTGGGGAGGGAACGAGCAATCAGCCCCAGCATTTT. Protein product: CASSGEGTSNQPQHF. Full variable domain (rest looked up from reference TRBV2 and TRBJ1-5): EPEVTQTPSHQVTQMGQEVILRCVPISNHLYFYWYRQILGQKVEFLVSFYNNEISEKSEIFDDQFSVERPDGSNFTLKIRSTKLEDSAMYFCASSGEGTSNQPQHFGDGTRLSIL.

The rearrangement joins TRBV11-3 to TRBJ2-2; 8 bases are shared with TRBD1. Germline CDR1 reads SGHNT; CDR2 reads YENEEA. The junction had 11 bases not matched to a gene; V was cut back by 5 bases and J by 6 bases. This CDR3 contains 16 residues. This CDR3 reads CASSPRQGKRAGELFF. CDR3 nucleotide sequence: TGTGCCAGCAGCCCCCGACAGGGGAAGAGGGCCGGGGAGCTGTTTTTT.

A few counts support this clone. The V gene is TRBV6-5, the J gene TRBJ1-1; TRBD1 matches 7 bases. The ends lost 6 bases at V and 10 bases at J; junction bases unmatched: 8. The germline CDR1 and CDR2 sequences are MNHEY and SVGAGI. The CDR3 has 12 amino acids. The CDR3 is CASSNPRGIAFF. The CDR3 DNA sequence: TGTGCCAGCAGCAACCCCAGGGGGATAGCTTTCTTT.